This TCR beta chain was obtained from a study of human T cells and chemical hapten exposure. V was clipped by 3 bases and J by 4 bases; unmatched bases: 4. Germline V gene sequence: CDR1 SGHAT, CDR2 FQNNGV. There are 16 residues in the CDR3. Time point in this sample: pre-sensitization, week 0. Treatment meaning: therapeutic diphenylcyclopropenone sensitization with weekly scalp DPC. Blood draws preceded each patch test application. Sequencing started from total RNA isolated from unfractionated whole blood. Per the original methods: Counts of TCRs in each sample centred on a median of approximately 100,000 and extended from approximately 20,000 to 700,000. TCRdb re-called the RACE reads through MiXCR, storing one row per CDR3 protein. TCRdb, not the authors, supplied the V and J calls. The data hold some 360,000 distinct CDR3 sequences, with more than 4.5% observed a single time. This clonotype has more than one count but fewer than ten.

The origin of this receptor is a woman aged 45-59 years with alopecia areata. Some clones in this sample may be carry-over from other donors' samples. This sequence joins TRBV11-2 and TRBJ2-3; 13 positions agree with TRBD2. Sequencing was performed on whole blood, taken in connection with sensitization to the hapten diphenylcyclopropenone (DPC). This CDR3 reads CASSLGLAGLADTQYF. Here the CDR3 DNA reads TGTGCCAGCAGCTTGGGACTAGCGGGACTCGCAGATACGCAGTATTTT.